The 22 T cell receptor beta chains below come from one sample, sequenced in a study of blood T cells in healthy people across ages. Combining a sample-barcoded 5' primer with a J-beta primer mix, a second PCR ran for roughly 7 to 12 cycles. TCRdb independently ran MiXCR on the 5' RACE reads; one entry per CDR3 protein. Of roughly 2 million distinct CDR3 sequences listed, just under 50% are singletons. The sample comprised blood. These receptors were taken from a woman aged 40 to 50 in good health.

The genes are TRBV5-6 and TRBJ2-7; TRBD2 agrees at 12 bases. V lost 5 bases, J lost 2 bases, and 5 bases stayed unmatched. CDR3 size: 15 residues. CDR1 and CDR2 (germline): SGHDT, YYEEEE. The CDR3 loop is CASSPSGGETYEQYF. CDR3 DNA: TGTGCCAGCAGTCCTAGCGGGGGGGAAACCTACGAGCAGTACTTC.

The rearrangement uses TRBV20-1 and TRBJ2-3; TRBD2 aligns across 8 bases. Germline loops: CDR1 DFQATT, CDR2 SNEGSKA (reference sequence). Germline trimming cut 6 bases from V and 2 bases from J; bases unmatched to any gene: 10. This CDR3 contains 15 residues. The CDR3 spells CSAGIAGSLTDTQYF. The CDR3 DNA follows: TGCAGTGCGGGAATAGCGGGGAGCCTCACAGATACGCAGTATTTT.

The J gene is TRBJ1-2, the V gene TRBV7-9; D is unresolved. Germline V gene sequence: CDR1 SEHNR, CDR2 FQNEAQ (reference sequence). Trimming took off 5 bases at V and 4 bases at J, with 14 bases between the two ends. There are 14 residues in the CDR3. The DNA for the CDR3 is TGTGCCAGCAGCCCCTTAGCAGACACCTATGGCTACACCTTC. Residues: CASSPLADTYGYTF.

This clonotype has a handful of counts. The CDR3 region has the DNA TGTGCCAGCAGCCAAGATTACCCCAGGGTAGATGGCTACACCTTC. Amino acid sequence: CASSQDYPRVDGYTF. The chain is built from TRBV3-1 and TRBJ1-2, with TRBD1 as a possible D gene (5 bases). Germline V gives CDR1 LGHDT, CDR2 YNNKEL (reference sequence). The CDR3 is 15 residues long. V lost 0 bases and J 6 bases, leaving 14 bases between the germline ends.

The CDR3 DNA sequence: TGCAGTGCTCCCGTGACAGTAGGCAATGAGCAGTTCTTC. This codes for CSAPVTVGNEQFF. The genes are TRBV20-1 and TRBJ2-1; D is possibly TRBD1 (5 bases). Looked up from germline, CDR1 is DFQATT and CDR2 is SNEGSKA (reference sequence). V was pared by 5 bases and J by 6 bases, with 14 bases between. The CDR3 is made up of 13 amino acids.

V is TRBV4-1 and J is TRBJ1-6; 8 nucleotides match TRBD1. V lost 5 bases to trimming and J lost 11 bases; unmatched junction nucleotides: 11. Germline V gene sequence: CDR1 MGHRA, CDR2 YSYEKL. CDR3 length equals 15 residues. The CDR3 DNA follows: TGCGCCAGCAGCTACCTAGGACAGGGTGAAACACCCCTCCACTTT. Encoded protein: CASSYLGQGETPLHF.

This clonotype was seen just once. The chain has TRBV2 and TRBJ2-1, with a possible D match to TRBD1 (6 bases). Per the germline V gene, CDR1 is SNHLY and CDR2 is FYNNEI. Trimming took 6 bases from V and 7 from J, leaving 13 bases between them. This CDR3 contains 13 residues. CDR3 sequence: CASRPNRVNEQFF. In DNA form, the CDR3 reads TGTGCCAGCAGGCCTAACAGGGTTAATGAGCAGTTCTTC.

A few counts support this clonotype. The J gene is TRBJ2-4, the V gene TRBV3-1; D is unclear. The better agreement between TRBJ2-7 and the DNA end casts doubt on the J call. Per the germline V gene, CDR1 is LGHDT and CDR2 is YNNKEL (reference sequence). The CDR3 is 15 amino acids. CDR3 region: CASSQDGMYVYEQYF. The CDR3 DNA follows: TGTGCCAGCAGCCAAGATGGTATGTATGTATACGAGCAGTACTTC.

This CDR3 is CASSLWDPPYEQYF. The CDR3, as DNA: TGTGCCAGCAGTTTATGGGACCCCCCCTACGAGCAGTACTTC. The chain carries TRBV28 and TRBJ2-7; D unclear. The CDR3 totals 14 residues. V lost 0 bases to trimming and J lost 2 bases, with 8 bases between them. CDR1 is MDHEN and CDR2 is SYDVKM in the germline V gene.

V is TRBV12-3 or TRBV12-4 and J is TRBJ1-4; a possible D gene is TRBD1 (5 bases). V was shortened by 4 bases and J by 5 bases, with 14 bases between the two germline ends. The CDR3 totals 15 residues. The CDR3 loop is CASSSAGLGNEKLFF. Written as DNA, the CDR3 is TGTGCCAGCAGTTCAGCAGGGCTAGGGAATGAAAAACTGTTTTTT.

This clonotype showed up just a few times. This rearrangement joins TRBV6-2 or TRBV6-3 to TRBJ2-4; 12 positions match TRBD1. The J call is in doubt because the DNA end fits TRBJ2-7 better. Per germline, CDR1 MNHEY and CDR2 SVGEGT. There are 16 residues in the CDR3. The CDR3 sequence: CASSTPGQGALYEQYF. The CDR3 DNA is TGTGCCAGCAGTACACCGGGACAGGGGGCCCTCTACGAGCAGTACTTC.

Only one count was recorded for this clonotype. The chain recombines TRBV10-1 with TRBJ1-1; TRBD1 might be the D (5 bases). Per germline, CDR1 WNHNN and CDR2 SYGVQD (reference sequence). This CDR3 region has 13 residues. The V end lost 7 bases, the J end lost 5 bases, and 14 bases lay between the germline ends. The CDR3 sequence: CASTQGRETEAFF. CDR3 nucleotide sequence: TGCGCCAGCACCCAGGGCAGGGAGACTGAAGCTTTCTTT.

The V call is TRBV2, the J call TRBJ2-5; D remains ambiguous. Per the germline V gene, CDR1 is SNHLY and CDR2 is FYNNEI. The CDR3 spans 13 residues. V was cut by 11 bases and J by 2 bases, with 15 bases left in between. CDR3 coding DNA: TGTGCCTCCCGCTGGAGCGTGCAAGAGACCCAGTACTTC. It encodes CASRWSVQETQYF.

The V and J genes are TRBV3-1 and TRBJ2-1, with TRBD1 as a possible D gene (5 bases). The germline gives CDR1 LGHDT, CDR2 YNNKEL (reference sequence). CDR3 size: 20 residues. V shed 2 bases and J shed 2 bases, with 25 bases lying between them. CDR3 amino acids: CASSQSTPDTRMPTYNEQFF. CDR3 coding DNA: TGTGCCAGCAGCCAAAGTACCCCGGACACCAGAATGCCGACCTACAATGAGCAGTTCTTC.

This clonotype was seen a few times. The V gene is TRBV20-1, the J gene TRBJ2-3; 8 bases line up with TRBD2. V trimming: 3 bases; J trimming: 2 bases; junction bases outside the gene matches: 1. Germline CDR1 and CDR2: DFQATT and SNEGSKA (reference sequence). CDR3 length equals 13 residues. CDR3 bases: TGCAGTGCTAGCGGGAGGGACACAGATACGCAGTATTTT. Protein product: CSASGRDTDTQYF.

This chain links TRBV7-2 with TRBJ2-7, with a tentative D call TRBD1 (6 bases). The V gene lost 3 bases and the J gene lost 7 bases, with 16 bases spanning the gap. CDR3 length equals 14 residues. The germline gives CDR1 SGHTA, CDR2 FQGNSA. This chain's CDR3 is CASSLEDRRDEQYF. CDR3 nucleotide sequence: TGTGCCAGCAGCTTGGAAGACAGGAGAGATGAGCAGTACTTC.

This clonotype was detected only a few times. The genes are TRBV28 and TRBJ2-7; TRBD1 might be the D (6 bases). This CDR3 contains 14 residues. Germline V lookup: CDR1 MDHEN, CDR2 SYDVKM. With 5 bases removed from V and 2 bases from J, the gap between germline ends came to 13 bases. CDR3 DNA sequence: TGTGCCAGCAGTGGGGCAGGGGAGACCTACGAGCAGTACTTC. It is translated as CASSGAGETYEQYF.

This clonotype has a handful of counts. CDR3 sequence (DNA): TGTGCCAGCAGCTTAGACCAGGGGAATAACTATGGCTACACCTTC. This sequence encodes CASSLDQGNNYGYTF. The chain recombines TRBV7-2 with TRBJ1-2, with TRBD1 as a possible D gene (6 bases). This CDR3 is built from 15 residues. Deletions cut 1 base from V and 1 base from J, with 10 bases between. Germline values: CDR1 SGHTA, CDR2 FQGNSA.

This clonotype was observed a handful of times. The V call is TRBV12-3 or TRBV12-4, the J call TRBJ2-5, with D possibly being TRBD2 (6 bases). There are 15 residues in the CDR3. Trimming shortened V by 4 bases and J by 4 bases, and 16 bases separated the two germline ends. The CDR3 region has the DNA TGTGCCAGCAGTTCCGGACTAACACACGGAGAGACCCAGTACTTC. This encodes CASSSGLTHGETQYF.

Written as DNA, the CDR3 is TGTGCCAGCAGCTTTCTCGTGGGAGCTGAGACCCAGTACTTC. Amino acid sequence: CASSFLVGAETQYF. The chain recombines TRBV7-9 with TRBJ2-5, with a possible D match to TRBD2 (5 bases). Germline V gene lookup returns CDR1 SEHNR and CDR2 FQNEAQ (reference sequence). Trimming stripped 3 bases from V and 5 bases from J, with 13 bases between. The CDR3 is made up of 14 amino acids.

The chain couples TRBV19 to TRBJ2-7; D assignment may be TRBD1 or TRBD2 (5 bases each). The J call may be in error: the DNA end matches TRBJ2-5 better. This CDR3 spans 15 amino acids. Germline V lookup: CDR1 LNHDA, CDR2 SQIVND (reference sequence). The CDR3 protein is CASSTIPGRSETQYF. CDR3 nucleotides: TGTGCCAGTAGTACCATACCGGGGCGAAGTGAGACCCAGTACTTC.

The CDR3 DNA sequence: TGTGCCAGCAGCCAACCACCCCCCCCGGATACGCAGTATTTT. Its protein product is CASSQPPPPDTQYF. V gene TRBV7-2 combines with J gene TRBJ2-3; D call uncertain. Germline-derived CDR1 and CDR2 are SGHTA and FQGNSA. The V gene lost 5 bases and the J gene lost 6 bases, with 15 bases spanning the gap. The CDR3 has 14 amino acids.